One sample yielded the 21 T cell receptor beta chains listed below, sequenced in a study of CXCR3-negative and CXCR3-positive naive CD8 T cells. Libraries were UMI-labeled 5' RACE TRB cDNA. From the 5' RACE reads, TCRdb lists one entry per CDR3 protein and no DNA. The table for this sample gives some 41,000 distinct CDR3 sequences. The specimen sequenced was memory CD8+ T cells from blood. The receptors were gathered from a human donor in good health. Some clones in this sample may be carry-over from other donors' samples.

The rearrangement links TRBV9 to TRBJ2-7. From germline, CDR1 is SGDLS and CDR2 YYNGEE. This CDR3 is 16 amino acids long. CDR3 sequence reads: CASSFTDSTSSYEQYF.

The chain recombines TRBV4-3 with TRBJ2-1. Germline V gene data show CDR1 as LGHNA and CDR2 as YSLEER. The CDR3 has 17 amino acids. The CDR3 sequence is CASSQGTDYFTYNEQFF.

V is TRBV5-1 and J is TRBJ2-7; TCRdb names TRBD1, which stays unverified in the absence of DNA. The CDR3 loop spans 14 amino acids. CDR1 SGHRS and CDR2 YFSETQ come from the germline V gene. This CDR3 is CASSFSIGGYEQYF. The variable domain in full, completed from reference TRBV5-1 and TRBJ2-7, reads KAGVTQTPRYLIKTRGQQVTLSCSPISGHRSVSWYQQTPGQGLQFLFEYFSETQRNKGNFPGRFSGRQFSNSRSEMNVSTLELGDSALYLCASSFSIGGYEQYFGPGTRLTVT.

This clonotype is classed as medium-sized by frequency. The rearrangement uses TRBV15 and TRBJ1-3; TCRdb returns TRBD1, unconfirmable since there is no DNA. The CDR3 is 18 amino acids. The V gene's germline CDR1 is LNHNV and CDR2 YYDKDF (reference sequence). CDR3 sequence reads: CATSREQGASASGNTIYF.

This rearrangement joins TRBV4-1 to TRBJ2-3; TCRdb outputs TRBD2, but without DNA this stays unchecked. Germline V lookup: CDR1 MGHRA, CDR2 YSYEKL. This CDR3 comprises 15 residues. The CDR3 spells CASSRLAGDGDTQYF.

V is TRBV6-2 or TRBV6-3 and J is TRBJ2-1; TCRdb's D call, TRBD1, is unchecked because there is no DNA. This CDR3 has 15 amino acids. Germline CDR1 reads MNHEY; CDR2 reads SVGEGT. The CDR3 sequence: CASSSRGDGYNEQFF.

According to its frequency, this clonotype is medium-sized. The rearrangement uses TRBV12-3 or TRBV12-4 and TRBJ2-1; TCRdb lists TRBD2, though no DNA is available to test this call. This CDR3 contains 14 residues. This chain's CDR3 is CASSLVAGDNEQFF.

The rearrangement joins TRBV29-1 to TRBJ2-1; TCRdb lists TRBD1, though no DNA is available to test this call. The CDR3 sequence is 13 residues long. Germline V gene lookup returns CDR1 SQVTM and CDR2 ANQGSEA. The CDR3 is CSVGDREDNEQFF.

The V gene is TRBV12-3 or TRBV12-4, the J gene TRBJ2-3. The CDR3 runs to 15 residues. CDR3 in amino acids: CASSLTAEDTDTQYF.

The CDR3 loop is CASSLGQAGYEQYF. The rearrangement joins TRBV7-9 to TRBJ2-7. The CDR3 consists of 14 residues. Germline CDR1 and CDR2: SEHNR and FQNEAQ (reference sequence).

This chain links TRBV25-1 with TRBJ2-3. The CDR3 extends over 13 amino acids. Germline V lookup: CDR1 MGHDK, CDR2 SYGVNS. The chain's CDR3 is CASNLGRTDTQYF. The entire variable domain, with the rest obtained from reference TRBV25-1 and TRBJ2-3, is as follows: EADIYQTPRYLVIGTGKKITLECSQTMGHDKMYWYQQDPGMELHLIHYSYGVNSTEKGDLSSESTVSRIRTEHFPLTLESARPSHTSQYLCASNLGRTDTQYFGPGTRLTVL.

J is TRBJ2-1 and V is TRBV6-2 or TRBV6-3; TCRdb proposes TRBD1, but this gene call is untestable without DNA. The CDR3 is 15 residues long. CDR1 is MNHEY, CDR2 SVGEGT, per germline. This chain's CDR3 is CASSYSAGDYNEQFF.

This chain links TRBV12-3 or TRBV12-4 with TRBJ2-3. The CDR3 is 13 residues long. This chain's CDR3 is CASSSIESYTQYF.

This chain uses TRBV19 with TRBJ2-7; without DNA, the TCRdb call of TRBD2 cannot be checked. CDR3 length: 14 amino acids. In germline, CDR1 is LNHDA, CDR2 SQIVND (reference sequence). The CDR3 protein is CASSISSGVYEQYF.

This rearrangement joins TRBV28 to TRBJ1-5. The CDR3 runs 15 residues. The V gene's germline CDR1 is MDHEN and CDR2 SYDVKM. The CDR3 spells CASSLFRFINQPQHF. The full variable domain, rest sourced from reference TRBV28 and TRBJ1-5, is DVKVTQSSRYLVKRTGEKVFLECVQDMDHENMFWYRQDPGLGLRLIYFSYDVKMKEKGDIPEGYSVSREKKERFSLILESASTNQTSMYLCASSLFRFINQPQHFGDGTRLSIL.

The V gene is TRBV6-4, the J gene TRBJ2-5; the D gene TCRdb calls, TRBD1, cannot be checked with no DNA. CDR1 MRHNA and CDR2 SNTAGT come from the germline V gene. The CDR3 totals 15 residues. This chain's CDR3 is CASSDSGGGQETQYF.

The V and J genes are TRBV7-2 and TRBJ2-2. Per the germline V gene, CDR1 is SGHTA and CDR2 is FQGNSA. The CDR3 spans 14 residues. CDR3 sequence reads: CASSLVVTTGELFF.

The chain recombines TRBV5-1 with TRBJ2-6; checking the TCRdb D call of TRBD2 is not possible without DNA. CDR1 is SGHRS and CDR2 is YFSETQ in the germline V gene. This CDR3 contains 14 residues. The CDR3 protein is CASSGPSGANVLTF.

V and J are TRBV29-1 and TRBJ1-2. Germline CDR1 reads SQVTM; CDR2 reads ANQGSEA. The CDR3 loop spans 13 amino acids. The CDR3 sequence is CSGGPLGSIGYTF. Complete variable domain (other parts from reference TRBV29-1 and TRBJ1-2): SAVISQKPSRDICQRGTSLTIQCQVDSQVTMMFWYRQQPGQSLTLIATANQGSEATYESGFVIDKFPISRPNLTFSTLTVSNMSPEDSSIYLCSGGPLGSIGYTFGSGTRLTVV.

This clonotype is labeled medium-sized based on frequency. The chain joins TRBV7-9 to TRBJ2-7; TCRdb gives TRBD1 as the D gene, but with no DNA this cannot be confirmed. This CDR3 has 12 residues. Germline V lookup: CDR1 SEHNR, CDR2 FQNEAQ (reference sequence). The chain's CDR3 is CASSQGQYEQYF.

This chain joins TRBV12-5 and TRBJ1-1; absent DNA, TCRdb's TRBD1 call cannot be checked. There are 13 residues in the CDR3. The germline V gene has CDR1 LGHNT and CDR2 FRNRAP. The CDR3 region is CASAWGGNTEAFF.